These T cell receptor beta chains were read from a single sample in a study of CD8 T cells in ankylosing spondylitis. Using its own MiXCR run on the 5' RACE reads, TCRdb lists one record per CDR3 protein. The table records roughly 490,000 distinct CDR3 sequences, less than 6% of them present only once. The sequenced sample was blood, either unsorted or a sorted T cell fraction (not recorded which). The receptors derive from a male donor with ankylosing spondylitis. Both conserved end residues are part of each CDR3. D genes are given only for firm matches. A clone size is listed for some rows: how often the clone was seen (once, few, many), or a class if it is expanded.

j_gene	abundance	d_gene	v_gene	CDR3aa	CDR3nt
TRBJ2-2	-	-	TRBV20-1	CSARDAGVGGSGELFF	TGCAGTGCTAGAGATGCTGGGGTTGGGGGGTCCGGGGAGCTGTTTTTT
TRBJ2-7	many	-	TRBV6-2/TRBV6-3	CASSTPGHGPYEQYF	TGTGCCAGCAGTACCCCGGGACATGGACCCTACGAGCAGTACTTC
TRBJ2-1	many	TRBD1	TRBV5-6	CASSYGTEDEQFF	TGTGCCAGCAGCTACGGGACAGAGGATGAGCAGTTCTTC
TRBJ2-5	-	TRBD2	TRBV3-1	CASRPSGGRRETQYF	TGTGCCAGCAGGCCCTCCGGCGGGAGGAGGGAGACCCAGTACTTC
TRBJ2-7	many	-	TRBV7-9	CASSHPPREQYF	TGTGCCAGCAGCCACCCGCCCCGCGAGCAGTACTTC
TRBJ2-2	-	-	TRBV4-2	CASSQDPNRVNTGELFF	TGTGCCAGCAGCCAAGATCCAAACAGGGTAAACACCGGGGAGCTGTTTTTT
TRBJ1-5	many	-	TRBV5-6	CASSQGTNQPQHF	TGTGCCAGCAGCCAGGGTACGAATCAGCCCCAGCATTTT
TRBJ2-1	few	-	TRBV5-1	CASSLGGHNEQFF	TGCGCCAGCAGCTTGGGGGGCCACAATGAGCAGTTCTTC
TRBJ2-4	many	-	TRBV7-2	CASSLDSGNIQYF	TGTGCCAGCAGCCTTGACAGCGGGAACATTCAGTACTTC
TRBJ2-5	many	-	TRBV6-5	CASSPGDETQYF	TGTGCCAGCAGTCCCGGGGACGAGACCCAGTACTTC
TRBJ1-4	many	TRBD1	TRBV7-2	CASSTASGTGLKLFF	TGTGCCAGCAGCACTGCCTCCGGGACAGGGCTCAAACTGTTTTTT
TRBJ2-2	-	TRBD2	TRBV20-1	CSASEELGSGDNTGELFF	TGCAGTGCTAGTGAGGAGTTAGGTAGCGGGGATAACACCGGGGAGCTGTTTTTT
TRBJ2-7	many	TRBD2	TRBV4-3	CASSQLAGLTYEQYF	TGCGCCAGCAGCCAACTAGCGGGGTTGACCTACGAGCAGTACTTC
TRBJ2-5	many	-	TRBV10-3	CAIGIVGNSGGETQYF	TGTGCCATCGGAATAGTGGGAAACTCGGGGGGCGAGACCCAGTACTTC
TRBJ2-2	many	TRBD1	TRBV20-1	CSARRDRGTFTGELFF	TGCAGTGCTAGGCGGGACAGGGGGACCTTCACCGGGGAGCTGTTTTTT
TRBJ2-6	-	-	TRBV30	CAWRPDLGANVLTF	TGTGCCTGGAGGCCTGACCTGGGGGCCAACGTCCTGACTTTC
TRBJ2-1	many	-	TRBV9	CASSVAGRLYNEQFF	TGTGCCAGCAGCGTGGCCGGGAGACTTTACAATGAGCAGTTCTTC
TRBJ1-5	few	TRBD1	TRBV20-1	CSGTRTGSYQPQHF	TGCAGTGGGACTAGGACAGGATCTTATCAGCCCCAGCATTTT
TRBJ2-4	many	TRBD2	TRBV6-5	CASSSRLAGEIQYF	TGTGCCAGCAGTTCCCGACTAGCGGGAGAGATTCAGTACTTC
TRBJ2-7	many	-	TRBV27	CASSFGAPPYEQYF	TGTGCCAGCAGTTTTGGGGCGCCTCCCTACGAGCAGTACTTC
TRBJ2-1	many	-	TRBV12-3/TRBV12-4	CASSLAAWGQVYNEQFF	TGTGCCAGCAGTTTAGCGGCTTGGGGTCAGGTCTACAATGAGCAGTTCTTC
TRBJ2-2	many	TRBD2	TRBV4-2	CASSLPLADGTGELFF	TGTGCCAGCAGCCTTCCCCTAGCGGACGGGACCGGGGAGCTGTTTTTT
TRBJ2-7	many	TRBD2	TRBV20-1	CSASVAGISYEQYF	TGCAGTGCTAGCGTAGCGGGAATATCCTACGAGCAGTACTTC
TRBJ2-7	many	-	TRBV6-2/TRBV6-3	CASSYNEFLQYF	TGTGCCAGCAGTTATAACGAGTTTCTACAGTACTTC
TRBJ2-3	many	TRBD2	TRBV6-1	CASSRRGDTDTQYF	TGTGCCAGCAGTCGGCGGGGGGACACAGATACGCAGTATTTT
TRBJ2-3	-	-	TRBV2	CASSGSARDTQYF	TGTGCCAGCAGTGGGTCAGCCCGCGATACGCAGTATTTT
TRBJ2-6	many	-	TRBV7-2	CASSTRISGANVLTF	TGTGCCAGCAGCACCCGGATCTCTGGGGCCAACGTCCTGACTTTC
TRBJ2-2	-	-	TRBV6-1	CASGGPGELFF	TGTGCCAGCGGGGGCCCCGGGGAGCTGTTTTTT